This passage covers 26 T cell receptor beta chains from one sample sequenced in a study of early stage breast cancer tumors. Generated by immunoSEQ multiplex PCR, the TCRdb table keeps only in-frame clones and is missing some. The table records tens of thousands of clones, around three quarters of them present only once. The sample consisted of blood. The receptor source for this set is a person in their twenties or thirties with breast cancer.

Comments on this clone: This specimen includes other DNA sequences encoding the same CDR3. V and J are TRBV25-1 and TRBJ1-1; TRBD1 is a possible D gene (6 bases). The V gene lost 4 bases and the J gene lost 1 base, with 7 bases spanning the gap. The CDR3 spans 13 residues. Germline V gene data show CDR1 as MGHDK and CDR2 as SYGVNS. The CDR3 sequence: CASSAQGNTEAFF. CDR3 nucleotides: TGTGCCAGCAGTGCACAGGGGAACACTGAAGCTTTCTTT.

The chain combines TRBV25-1 with TRBJ1-2; D not certain. V shed 1 base and J shed 5 bases, with 8 bases lying between them. Germline CDR1 reads MGHDK; CDR2 reads SYGVNS. The CDR3 contains 13 residues. The chain's CDR3 is CASSELWGYGYTF. CDR3 DNA sequence: TGTGCCAGCAGTGAATTGTGGGGATATGGCTACACCTTC.

CDR3 sequence (DNA): TGCGCCAGCAGCTTCAGTAGGGGAAACGAGCAGTACTTC. This sequence encodes CASSFSRGNEQYF. The rearrangement uses TRBV5-1 and TRBJ2-7, with a tentative D call TRBD1 (5 bases). The CDR3 spans 13 residues. V was clipped by 2 bases and J by 5 bases, with 11 bases between them. CDR1 SGHRS and CDR2 YFSETQ come from the germline V gene.

This rearrangement joins TRBV30 to TRBJ2-1; D perhaps matches TRBD2 (7 bases). The CDR3 contains 15 residues. The V gene's germline CDR1 is GTSNPN and CDR2 SVGIG (reference sequence). Trimming stripped 0 bases from V and 4 bases from J, with 13 bases between. The CDR3 DNA sequence: TGTGCCTGGAGTGTAGGACTAGGGGGGTACAATGAGCAGTTCTTC. Its translation: CAWSVGLGGYNEQFF. The variable domain in full, with the rest retrieved from reference TRBV30 and TRBJ2-1, is SQTIHQWPATLVQPVGSPLSLECTVEGTSNPNLYWYRQAAGRGLQLLFYSVGIGQISSEVPQNLSASRPQDRQFILSSKKLLLSDSGFYLCAWSVGLGGYNEQFFGPGTRLTVL.

This chain connects TRBV9 to TRBJ1-3; D is uncertain. Trimming took 4 bases from V and 0 from J, leaving 14 bases between them. The CDR3 contains 16 residues. Germline CDR1 is SGDLS and CDR2 is YYNGEE. CDR3 sequence: CASSPKARLSGNTIYF. The CDR3 coding sequence is TGTGCCAGCAGCCCCAAGGCCAGGCTCTCTGGAAACACCATATATTTT.

V usage is TRBV19 and J usage is TRBJ1-5; TRBD1 matches 8 bases. CDR1 and CDR2 from the germline V gene are LNHDA and SQIVND (reference sequence). This CDR3 is built from 17 residues. V shed 4 bases and J 10 bases; nucleotides not matched to a gene: 18. CDR3 sequence reads: CASSTHGQGTLISPQHF. In DNA, the CDR3 is TGTGCCAGTAGTACCCATGGACAGGGAACTCTGATCAGCCCCCAGCATTTT.

V gene TRBV10-1 combines with J gene TRBJ1-3; 7 bases are shared with TRBD1. With 8 bases clipped from V and 7 bases from J, the junction kept 11 bases outside the gene matches. This CDR3 spans 14 amino acids. Looked up from germline, CDR1 is WNHNN and CDR2 is SYGVQD (reference sequence). The CDR3 sequence: CASSRTGIGNTIYF. In DNA, the CDR3 is TGCGCCAGCTCCCGGACAGGAATTGGGAACACCATATATTTT.

This clone was observed once. J is TRBJ2-3 and V is TRBV9; 9 positions match TRBD1. The CDR3 loop spans 15 amino acids. The ends lost 4 bases at V and 3 bases at J; junction bases unmatched: 6. The germline V gene has CDR1 SGDLS and CDR2 YYNGEE. The CDR3 DNA follows: TGTGCCAGCAGCCCGGCGGGGACAGGGACAGATACGCAGTATTTT. This gives the protein CASSPAGTGTDTQYF.

V gene TRBV18 combines with J gene TRBJ1-3; 7 bases match TRBD1. Germline trimming cut 6 bases from V and 1 base from J; bases unmatched to any gene: 3. In germline, CDR1 is KGHSH, CDR2 LQKENI. The CDR3 sequence is 14 residues long. CDR3 sequence reads: CASSTGESGNTIYF. The DNA of the CDR3 is TGTGCCAGCTCCACAGGGGAGTCTGGAAACACCATATATTTT.

A single count supports this clone. The gene calls are TRBV7-7 and TRBJ2-2, with 11 bases matching TRBD2. The CDR3 is 18 amino acids. The ends lost 5 bases at V and 5 bases at J; junction bases unmatched: 13. CDR1 and CDR2 (germline): SSHAT, FNYEAQ (reference sequence). CDR3 protein: CASSPRSALAGVTGELFF. The CDR3 region has the DNA TGTGCCAGCAGCCCCCGCAGTGCACTAGCGGGAGTAACCGGGGAGCTGTTTTTT.

The rearrangement joins TRBV7-2 to TRBJ2-7; 10 nucleotides align to TRBD2. The ends lost 3 bases at V and 3 bases at J; junction bases unmatched: 5. The germline gives CDR1 SGHTA, CDR2 FQGNSA. The CDR3 runs to 15 residues. CDR3 protein: CASSLRTSGVYEQYF. The CDR3 bases are TGTGCCAGCAGCTTGAGGACTAGCGGAGTCTACGAGCAGTACTTC. The full variable domain, rest sourced from reference TRBV7-2 and TRBJ2-7, is GAGVSQSPSNKVTEKGKDVELRCDPISGHTALYWYRQSLGQGLEFLIYFQGNSAPDKSGLPSDRFSAERTGGSVSTLTIQRTQQEDSAVYLCASSLRTSGVYEQYFGPGTRLTVT.

This chain joins TRBV7-9 and TRBJ1-2; no clear D gene. V lost 1 base to trimming and J lost 4 bases, with 7 bases between them. CDR3 size: 13 residues. Germline V gene sequence: CDR1 SEHNR, CDR2 FQNEAQ (reference sequence). CDR3 sequence (DNA): TGTGCCAGCAGCTTAGACGGCCTCTATGGCTACACCTTC. Protein: CASSLDGLYGYTF. The whole variable domain, filled in from reference TRBV7-9 and TRBJ1-2, reads DTGVSQNPRHKITKRGQNVTFRCDPISEHNRLYWYRQTLGQGPEFLTYFQNEAQLEKSRLLSDRFSAERPKGSFSTLEIQRTEQGDSAMYLCASSLDGLYGYTFGSGTRLTVV.

The chain has TRBV6-6 and TRBJ1-2; 8 bases map to TRBD1. This CDR3 has 15 residues. The V gene's germline CDR1 is MNHNY and CDR2 SVGAGI (reference sequence). V lost 6 bases to trimming and J lost 1 base; unmatched junction nucleotides: 7. CDR3 residues: CASSSDRGSNYGYTF. The CDR3 DNA sequence: TGTGCCAGCAGCTCCGACAGGGGTAGTAACTATGGCTACACCTTC.

The CDR3 DNA is TGTGCCAGCAGTGTTCACAGGGCCGAAGAGACCCAGTACTTC. Amino acids: CASSVHRAEETQYF. The chain uses TRBV25-1 and TRBJ2-5, with D perhaps TRBD1 (6 bases). This CDR3 region has 14 residues. V dropped 4 bases and J dropped 3 bases, with 12 bases sitting between them. From germline, CDR1 is MGHDK and CDR2 SYGVNS.

The chain carries TRBV10-1 and TRBJ2-2; 7 bases are a match to TRBD1. Germline CDR1 is WNHNN and CDR2 is SYGVQD (reference sequence). This CDR3 is 15 amino acids long. V shed 0 bases, J shed 4 bases, and the junction held 2 bases outside the gene matches. The CDR3 is CASSESSGGTGELFF. The CDR3 nucleotides read TGCGCCAGCAGTGAGTCCTCAGGGGGCACCGGGGAGCTGTTTTTT.

V and J are TRBV4-1 and TRBJ2-1; TRBD2 is a possible D gene (5 bases). The V gene lost 1 base and the J gene lost 4 bases, with 20 bases spanning the gap. Germline loops: CDR1 MGHRA, CDR2 YSYEKL. This CDR3 has 18 amino acids. CDR3 DNA sequence: TGCGCCAGCAGCCAAGGGGTGGCCAGGACTTCCCGATACAATGAGCAGTTCTTC. It codes for CASSQGVARTSRYNEQFF.

There are a few counts of this clone. The chain couples TRBV4-2 to TRBJ2-1, with D tentatively TRBD1 (5 bases). V lost 0 bases, J lost 0 bases, and 12 bases lay in between. This CDR3 spans 17 amino acids. Germline CDR1 is LGHNA and CDR2 is YNFKEQ. The CDR3 DNA is TGTGCCAGCAGCCAAGATTTAGACAGTCGCTCCTACAATGAGCAGTTCTTC. The encoded protein is CASSQDLDSRSYNEQFF.

The chain carries TRBV5-4 and TRBJ2-3, with D perhaps being TRBD1 or TRBD2 (5 bases each). V lost 4 bases and J 0 bases, leaving 15 bases between the germline ends. CDR1 and CDR2 from the germline V gene are SGHNT and YYREEE (reference sequence). There are 16 residues in the CDR3. The CDR3 DNA reads TGTGCCAGCAGCGAGGGACGGCGGGCTAGCACAGATACGCAGTATTTT. It translates to CASSEGRRASTDTQYF.

The V and J genes are TRBV6-5 and TRBJ2-7, with TRBD2 matching over 9 bases. The CDR3 has 14 residues. The V and J ends lost 6 bases and 3 bases, in that order; junction bases with no gene match: 6. In germline, CDR1 is MNHEY, CDR2 SVGAGI. CDR3 loop: CASSLLAGDYEQYF. The CDR3 DNA is TGTGCCAGCAGCCTACTAGCGGGTGACTACGAGCAGTACTTC.

This sequence joins TRBV7-3 and TRBJ2-1; 11 positions agree with TRBD2. Germline V CDR1 and CDR2: SGHTA, FQGTGA. The CDR3 has 17 residues. V lost 1 base to trimming and J lost 10 bases; unmatched junction nucleotides: 12. The CDR3 DNA reads TGTGCCAGCAGCTTAATTAGGGGACTAGCGGAAGGGGGCGAGCAGTTCTTC. Protein: CASSLIRGLAEGGEQFF.

This clone was seen a few times. The chain combines TRBV5-1 with TRBJ1-2; a possible D gene is TRBD1 (6 bases). CDR1 is SGHRS, CDR2 YFSETQ, per germline. Trimming cost V 0 bases and J 4 bases, with 16 bases left between them. The CDR3 sequence is 16 residues long. Written as DNA, the CDR3 is TGCGCCAGCAGCTTGGCCCCAGGGGTGAGCGGCTATGGCTACACCTTC. It yields the protein CASSLAPGVSGYGYTF.

This chain joins TRBV18 and TRBJ1-3; D uncertain. Germline V lookup: CDR1 KGHSH, CDR2 LQKENI. V was trimmed by 1 base and J by 4 bases, leaving 2 bases between them. This CDR3 region has 12 residues. CDR3 sequence: CASSPQGNTIYF. CDR3 coding DNA: TGTGCCAGCTCACCACAAGGAAACACCATATATTTT.

The chain is built from TRBV5-4 and TRBJ2-2, with 12 bases fitting TRBD2. CDR3 length: 15 residues. The V gene end was trimmed by 4 bases and the J gene end by 3 bases; junction bases not matched to a gene: 1. Germline V gene data show CDR1 as SGHNT and CDR2 as YYREEE (reference sequence). The CDR3 sequence is CASSPSGRDTGELFF. The CDR3 nucleotides are TGTGCCAGCAGCCCTAGCGGGAGGGACACCGGGGAGCTGTTTTTT. The full variable domain, rest sourced from reference TRBV5-4 and TRBJ2-2, is ETGVTQSPTHLIKTRGQQVTLRCSSQSGHNTVSWYQQALGQGPQFIFQYYREEENGRGNFPPRFSGLQFPNYSSELNVNALELDDSALYLCASSPSGRDTGELFFGEGSRLTVL.

The J gene is TRBJ2-6, the V gene TRBV10-1; D is unresolved. The germline gives CDR1 WNHNN, CDR2 SYGVQD (reference sequence). The CDR3 loop spans 15 amino acids. Trimming removed 0 bases from V and 4 bases from J, with 7 bases in between. The CDR3 nucleotides read TGCGCCAGCAGTGAGTCAGGTTCCGGGGCCAACGTCCTGACTTTC. Protein sequence: CASSESGSGANVLTF.

The chain couples TRBV5-1 to TRBJ1-6, with 11 bases aligning to TRBD1. This CDR3 region has 15 residues. V dropped 3 bases and J dropped 8; count of bases not matched to a gene: 4. CDR1 and CDR2 from the germline V gene are SGHRS and YFSETQ. CDR3 sequence reads: CASSSGQGAYSPLHF. DNA of the CDR3: TGCGCCAGCAGCTCTGGACAGGGGGCCTATTCACCCCTCCACTTT.

This clone was observed a few times. V usage is TRBV7-9 and J usage is TRBJ1-2, with 8 bases aligning to TRBD1. CDR1 is SEHNR, CDR2 FQNEAQ, per germline (reference sequence). There are 14 residues in the CDR3. V gave up 5 bases and J gave up 6 bases; unmatched junction bases: 8. The CDR3 DNA sequence: TGTGCCAGCAGCCTAATCGCGACAGGGGATGGCTACACCTTC. Amino acid sequence: CASSLIATGDGYTF.